One sample yielded the 22 T cell receptor beta chains listed below, sequenced in a study of T cell repertoires in cytomegalovirus infection. The antigens for these receptors are not known. TCRdb itself ran the reads through MiXCR, one entry per CDR3 protein. The sample records 360,000 or so distinct CDR3 sequences, about 35% being singletons. The specimen was cultured PBMCs, collected from culture after CMV antigen stimulation. Source of these receptors: a human donor in good health (CMV status not recorded). Some clones in this sample may be carry-over from other donors' samples.

This clonotype was recorded a few times. The genes are TRBV28 and TRBJ2-6; 10 bases match TRBD1. The CDR3 covers 15 residues. V lost 9 bases to trimming and J lost 0 bases; unmatched junction nucleotides: 2. Germline CDR1 is MDHEN and CDR2 is SYDVKM. CDR3 sequence reads: CASRTGGSGANVLTF. CDR3 nucleotide sequence: TGTGCCAGTCGGACAGGGGGCTCTGGGGCCAACGTCCTGACTTTC.

V and J are TRBV15 and TRBJ2-7; 7 bases align to TRBD2. The CDR3 extends over 14 amino acids. V trimming: 1 base; J trimming: 2 bases; junction bases outside the gene matches: 2. The germline V gene has CDR1 LNHNV and CDR2 YYDKDF (reference sequence). This CDR3 reads CATSRARGTYEQYF. CDR3 nucleotide sequence: TGTGCCACCAGCAGAGCGCGGGGGACCTACGAGCAGTACTTC.

V gene TRBV6-5 combines with J gene TRBJ1-3; D is unclear. Germline V lookup: CDR1 MNHEY, CDR2 SVGAGI. The CDR3 length is 15 residues. V lost 2 bases, J lost 1 base, and 9 bases lay in between. The CDR3, as DNA: TGTGCCAGCAGTTACCGGGAGTCGTCTGGAAACACCATATATTTT. Protein sequence: CASSYRESSGNTIYF.

The chain employs TRBV19 and TRBJ1-2, with a weak D call TRBD1 (6 bases). Deletions cut 1 base from V and 3 bases from J, with 12 bases between. This CDR3 region has 15 residues. Per germline, CDR1 LNHDA and CDR2 SQIVND (reference sequence). The CDR3 protein is CASSIVRQVDYGYTF. Written as DNA, the CDR3 is TGTGCCAGTAGTATAGTCCGACAGGTGGACTATGGCTACACCTTC. The full variable domain, completed using reference TRBV19 and TRBJ1-2, is DGGITQSPKYLFRKEGQNVTLSCEQNLNHDAMYWYRQDPGQGLRLIYYSQIVNDFQKGDIAEGYSVSREKKESFPLTVTSAQKNPTAFYLCASSIVRQVDYGYTFGSGTRLTVV.

The J gene is TRBJ1-4, the V gene TRBV28, with D maybe TRBD1 (5 bases). The CDR3 spans 14 residues. Germline CDR1 and CDR2: MDHEN and SYDVKM. Trimming took off 6 bases at V and 5 bases at J, with 13 bases between the two ends. The CDR3 reads CASRLTATNEKLFF. The CDR3 DNA reads as TGTGCCAGCAGACTGACAGCTACGAATGAAAAACTGTTTTTT.

This clonotype was detected only a few times. V usage is TRBV12-3 or TRBV12-4 and J usage is TRBJ2-1; 13 nucleotides align to TRBD2. V gave up 6 bases and J gave up 7 bases; unmatched junction bases: 6. The CDR3 covers 15 residues. The DNA for the CDR3 is TGTGCCAGCAGAAGACTAGCGGGAGGCTCGAATGAGCAGTTCTTC. This codes for CASRRLAGGSNEQFF.

Remarks on this clonotype: The junction departs from germline at one end; a sequencing error may be responsible. This chain joins TRBV7-7 and TRBJ1-4; unclear D gene. Germline lookup yields CDR1 SSHAT and CDR2 FNYEAQ (reference sequence). CDR3 length equals 13 residues. CDR3 sequence (DNA): TGTGCTAGCAGCCGCGCCAGGAATGAAAAACTGTTTTTT. Protein product: CASSRARNEKLFF.

This clonotype was counted at least ten times. The genes are TRBV4-3 and TRBJ2-6; D possibly corresponds to TRBD2 (6 bases). The CDR3 spans 16 residues. Germline V gene lookup returns CDR1 LGHNA and CDR2 YSLEER. Trimming left V 0 bases short and J 2 bases short, with 8 bases between. Here the CDR3 DNA reads TGCGCCAGCAGCCAAGATAGCGGCACTGGGGCCAACGTCCTGACTTTC. Protein sequence: CASSQDSGTGANVLTF.

This chain uses TRBV19 with TRBJ2-3; 14 bases fit TRBD2. This CDR3 region has 16 residues. V gave up 6 bases and J gave up 3 bases; unmatched junction bases: 5. Germline V gene lookup returns CDR1 LNHDA and CDR2 SQIVND (reference sequence). This CDR3 reads CASSGRLAGGTDTQYF. CDR3 DNA: TGTGCCAGTAGCGGAAGACTAGCGGGAGGGACAGATACGCAGTATTTT.

The V gene is TRBV7-9, the J gene TRBJ2-7; 11 nucleotides line up with TRBD2. V dropped 1 base and J dropped 5; count of bases not matched to a gene: 13. Germline loops: CDR1 SEHNR, CDR2 FQNEAQ (reference sequence). The CDR3 extends over 18 amino acids. DNA for the CDR3: TGTGCCAGCAGCTTAGGAAGACTAGCGGGACCCGCGGTCCACGAGCAGTACTTC. Protein: CASSLGRLAGPAVHEQYF.

The chain joins TRBV6-5 to TRBJ1-4; weak D call: TRBD1 (5 bases). V was shortened by 5 bases and J by 7 bases, with 14 bases between the two germline ends. The CDR3 consists of 14 residues. Germline CDR1 and CDR2: MNHEY and SVGAGI. The CDR3 reads CASSHYRLPEKLFF. CDR3 DNA sequence: TGTGCCAGCAGTCACTACAGGTTACCTGAAAAACTGTTTTTT.

The chain links TRBV27 to TRBJ2-1; D is undetermined. Trimming cost V 5 bases and J 8 bases, with 10 bases left between them. Looked up from germline, CDR1 is MNHEY and CDR2 is SMNVEV (reference sequence). The CDR3 is 12 amino acids. CDR3 nucleotide sequence: TGTGCCAGCAGTACACAGTTCGATGAGCAGTTCTTC. It translates to CASSTQFDEQFF.

V gene TRBV7-2 combines with J gene TRBJ2-5; D call uncertain. Germline CDR1 and CDR2: SGHTA and FQGNSA. V lost 4 bases and J lost 2, with 11 bases in between. This CDR3 has 14 amino acids. The CDR3 loop reads CASSSRRVQETQYF. CDR3 coding DNA: TGTGCCAGCAGCTCCAGACGGGTACAAGAGACCCAGTACTTC.

V usage is TRBV24-1 and J usage is TRBJ2-3; 10 nucleotides line up with TRBD2. The CDR3 totals 16 residues. Germline V gene data show CDR1 as KGHDR and CDR2 as SFDVKD. V lost 7 bases to trimming and J lost 2 bases; unmatched junction nucleotides: 8. In nucleotides, the CDR3 is TGTGCCACCAGAACCGGGACTAGCGAGTACACAGATACGCAGTATTTT. Protein: CATRTGTSEYTDTQYF.

The chain combines TRBV7-8 with TRBJ2-2; a possible D gene is TRBD1 (6 bases). Germline V gives CDR1 SGHVS, CDR2 FQNEAQ. V dropped 7 bases and J dropped 6 bases, with 9 bases sitting between them. This CDR3 has 12 amino acids. The CDR3 reads CASIQGSGELFF. DNA of the CDR3: TGTGCCAGCATCCAGGGGTCCGGGGAGCTGTTTTTT. The whole variable domain, filled in from reference TRBV7-8 and TRBJ2-2, reads GAGVSQSPRYKVAKRGQDVALRCDPISGHVSLFWYQQALGQGPEFLTYFQNEAQLDKSGLPSDRFFAERPEGSVSTLKIQRTQQEDSAVYLCASIQGSGELFFGEGSRLTVL.

The chain has TRBV6-6 and TRBJ1-5, with a possible D match to TRBD1 (6 bases). The CDR3 covers 14 residues. Looked up from germline, CDR1 is MNHNY and CDR2 is SVGAGI (reference sequence). The V gene lost 8 bases and the J gene lost 6 bases, with 17 bases spanning the gap. The CDR3 DNA is TGTGCCAGCGCCGCCCCAGGGGTGACTCAGCCCCAGCATTTT. Its protein is CASAAPGVTQPQHF.

The chain links TRBV5-1 to TRBJ1-3; TRBD1 is a possible D gene (5 bases). The germline V gene encodes CDR1 SGHRS and CDR2 YFSETQ. This CDR3 is 14 amino acids long. Trimming shortened V by 3 bases and J by 1 base, and 8 bases separated the two germline ends. In DNA form, the CDR3 reads TGCGCCAGCAGCTCGCGGACATCTGGAAACACCATATATTTT. Translation gives CASSSRTSGNTIYF. Combining the CDR3 with reference TRBV5-1 and TRBJ1-3 gives the whole variable domain KAGVTQTPRYLIKTRGQQVTLSCSPISGHRSVSWYQQTPGQGLQFLFEYFSETQRNKGNFPGRFSGRQFSNSRSEMNVSTLELGDSALYLCASSSRTSGNTIYFGEGSWLTVV.

CDR3 bases: TGTGCCAGCAGCCCCGGGACAGGGGGCGGCACTGAAGCTTTCTTT. This encodes CASSPGTGGGTEAFF. V is TRBV14 and J is TRBJ1-1, with 12 positions matching TRBD1. In germline, CDR1 is SGHDN, CDR2 FVKESK. With V trimmed by 4 bases and J by 4 bases, 4 bases remained unmatched. CDR3 length: 15 residues.

DNA for the CDR3: TGTGCCAGCAGCTATAGGACAGGGACTAGCACAGATACGCAGTATTTT. Protein: CASSYRTGTSTDTQYF. The chain is built from TRBV7-2 and TRBJ2-3, with 8 bases that match TRBD1. This CDR3 is built from 16 residues. Germline trimming cut 4 bases from V and 0 bases from J; bases unmatched to any gene: 6. Germline V lookup: CDR1 SGHTA, CDR2 FQGNSA.

The V gene is TRBV19, the J gene TRBJ2-7; D could derive from TRBD1 or TRBD2 (5 bases each). This CDR3 contains 15 residues. V was cut by 5 bases and J by 6 bases, with 20 bases left in between. Germline CDR1 reads LNHDA; CDR2 reads SQIVND (reference sequence). In DNA form, the CDR3 reads TGTGCCAGTAGTGTGCAGGGACCGGTTGGCTCCGAGCAGTACTTC. Protein product: CASSVQGPVGSEQYF. Looking up the rest from reference TRBV19 and TRBJ2-7 gives the full variable domain: DGGITQSPKYLFRKEGQNVTLSCEQNLNHDAMYWYRQDPGQGLRLIYYSQIVNDFQKGDIAEGYSVSREKKESFPLTVTSAQKNPTAFYLCASSVQGPVGSEQYFGPGTRLTVT.

This clonotype was picked up a small number of times. The chain combines TRBV7-2 with TRBJ1-4; D is perhaps TRBD1 (5 bases). Germline V lookup: CDR1 SGHTA, CDR2 FQGNSA. Trimming stripped 2 bases from V and 7 bases from J, with 14 bases between. CDR3 length: 15 residues. In DNA, the CDR3 is TGTGCCAGCAGCTTACTGGGGACCCAAGGTGAAAAACTGTTTTTT. As protein: CASSLLGTQGEKLFF.

This clonotype has a handful of counts. The chain employs TRBV6-2 or TRBV6-3 and TRBJ2-3, with D possibly being TRBD1 (6 bases). Germline V lookup: CDR1 MNHEY, CDR2 SVGEGT. Trimming cost V 0 bases and J 4 bases, with 14 bases left between them. This CDR3 region has 16 residues. CDR3 DNA sequence: TGTGCCAGCAGTTACTCGGGGCAGGGGAGCGCAGATACGCAGTATTTT. Amino acids: CASSYSGQGSADTQYF.